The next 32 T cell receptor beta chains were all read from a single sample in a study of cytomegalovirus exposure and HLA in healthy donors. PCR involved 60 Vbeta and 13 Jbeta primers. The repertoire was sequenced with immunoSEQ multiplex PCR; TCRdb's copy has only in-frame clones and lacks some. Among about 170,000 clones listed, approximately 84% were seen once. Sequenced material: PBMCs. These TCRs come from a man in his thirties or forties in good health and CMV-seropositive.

CDR3 nucleotide sequence: TGTGCCAGTACCCGGTGGGGGGACACAGATACGCAGTATTTT. Translated, it gives CASTRWGDTDTQYF. V usage is TRBV19 and J usage is TRBJ2-3, with D tentatively TRBD2 (6 bases). The germline V gene encodes CDR1 LNHDA and CDR2 SQIVND (reference sequence). Trimming stripped 7 bases from V and 2 bases from J, with 13 bases between. There are 14 residues in the CDR3.

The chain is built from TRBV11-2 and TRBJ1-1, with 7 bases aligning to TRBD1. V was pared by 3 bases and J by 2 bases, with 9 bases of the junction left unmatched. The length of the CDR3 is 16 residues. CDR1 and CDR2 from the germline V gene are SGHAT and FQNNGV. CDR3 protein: CASSFPDRQGNTEAFF. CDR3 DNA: TGTGCCAGCAGCTTCCCCGATCGACAGGGTAACACTGAAGCTTTCTTT.

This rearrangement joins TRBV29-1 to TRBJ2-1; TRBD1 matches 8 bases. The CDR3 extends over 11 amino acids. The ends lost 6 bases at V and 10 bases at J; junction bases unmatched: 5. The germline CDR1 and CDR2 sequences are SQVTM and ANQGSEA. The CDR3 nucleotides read TGCAGCGTCGCAGGGGGCTGGGAGCAGTTCTTC. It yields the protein CSVAGGWEQFF.

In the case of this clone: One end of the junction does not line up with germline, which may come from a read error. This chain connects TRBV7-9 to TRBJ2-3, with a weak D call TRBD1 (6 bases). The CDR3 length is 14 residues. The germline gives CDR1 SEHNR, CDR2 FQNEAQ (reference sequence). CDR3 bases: TGTTCCAGCAGCTTAGGGCAGGGGCCAGATACGCAGTATTTT. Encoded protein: CSSSLGQGPDTQYF. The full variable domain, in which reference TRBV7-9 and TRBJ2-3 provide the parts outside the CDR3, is DTGVSQNPRHKITKRGQNVTFRCDPISEHNRLYWYRQTLGQGPEFLTYFQNEAQLEKSRLLSDRFSAERPKGSFSTLEIQRTEQGDSAMYLCSSSLGQGPDTQYFGPGTRLTVL.

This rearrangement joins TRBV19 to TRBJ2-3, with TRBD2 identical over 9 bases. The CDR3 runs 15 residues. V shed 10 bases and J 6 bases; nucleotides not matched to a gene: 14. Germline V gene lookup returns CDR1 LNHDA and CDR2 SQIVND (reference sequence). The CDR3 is CAIVGRREGRDTQYF. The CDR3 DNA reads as TGTGCCATCGTAGGGCGGCGGGAGGGCCGGGATACGCAGTATTTT.

The CDR3 spells CASSPQAVDTEAFF. The CDR3, as DNA: TGTGCCAGCTCACCCCAGGCCGTTGACACTGAAGCTTTCTTT. This chain joins TRBV18 and TRBJ1-1, with no clear D. With 3 bases removed from V and 3 bases from J, the gap between germline ends came to 11 bases. This CDR3 has 14 amino acids. Germline loops: CDR1 KGHSH, CDR2 LQKENI.

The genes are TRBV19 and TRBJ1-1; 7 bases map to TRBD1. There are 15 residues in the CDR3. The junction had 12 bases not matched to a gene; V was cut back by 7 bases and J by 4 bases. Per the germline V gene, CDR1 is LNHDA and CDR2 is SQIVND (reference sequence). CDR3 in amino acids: CASTPPRGLGTEAFF. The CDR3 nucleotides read TGTGCCAGTACCCCCCCGAGGGGGCTGGGCACTGAAGCTTTCTTT.

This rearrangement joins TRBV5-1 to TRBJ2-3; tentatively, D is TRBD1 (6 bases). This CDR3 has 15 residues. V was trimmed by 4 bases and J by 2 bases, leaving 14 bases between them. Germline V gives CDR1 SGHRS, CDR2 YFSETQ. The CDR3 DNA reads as TGCGCCAGCAGCATAACGGGACACTCCACAGATACGCAGTATTTT. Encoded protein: CASSITGHSTDTQYF.

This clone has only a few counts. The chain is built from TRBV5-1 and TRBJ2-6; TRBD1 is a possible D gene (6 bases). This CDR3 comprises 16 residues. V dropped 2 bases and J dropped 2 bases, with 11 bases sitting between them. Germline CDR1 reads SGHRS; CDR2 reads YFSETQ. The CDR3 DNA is TGCGCCAGCAGCTTCGGACAGTATACTGGGGCCAACGTCCTGACTTTC. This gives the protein CASSFGQYTGANVLTF.

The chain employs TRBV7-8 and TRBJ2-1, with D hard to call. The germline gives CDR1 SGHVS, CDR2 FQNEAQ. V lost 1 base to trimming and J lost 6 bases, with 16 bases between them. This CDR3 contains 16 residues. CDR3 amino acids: CASSLVGFNLPNEQFF. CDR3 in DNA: TGTGCCAGCAGCTTAGTTGGCTTCAACCTTCCCAATGAGCAGTTCTTC.

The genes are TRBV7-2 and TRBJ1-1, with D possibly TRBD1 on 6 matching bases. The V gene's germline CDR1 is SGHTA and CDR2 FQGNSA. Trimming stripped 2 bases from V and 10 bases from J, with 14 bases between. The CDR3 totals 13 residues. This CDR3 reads CASSLRQAVGAFF. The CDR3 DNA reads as TGTGCCAGCAGCTTAAGACAGGCCGTGGGAGCTTTCTTT.

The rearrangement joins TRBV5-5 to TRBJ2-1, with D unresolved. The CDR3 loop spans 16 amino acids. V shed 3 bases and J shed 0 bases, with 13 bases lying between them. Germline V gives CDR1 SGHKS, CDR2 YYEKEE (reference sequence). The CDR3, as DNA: TGTGCCAGCAGCTCTCTCTTCTCTAGCTCCTACAATGAGCAGTTCTTC. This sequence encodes CASSSLFSSSYNEQFF.

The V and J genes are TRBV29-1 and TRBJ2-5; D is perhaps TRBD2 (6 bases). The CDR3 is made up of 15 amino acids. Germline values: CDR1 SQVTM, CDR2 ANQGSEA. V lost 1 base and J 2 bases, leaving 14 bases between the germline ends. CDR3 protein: CSVEVGPSAQETQYF. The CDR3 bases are TGCAGCGTTGAAGTGGGGCCTAGCGCTCAAGAGACCCAGTACTTC.

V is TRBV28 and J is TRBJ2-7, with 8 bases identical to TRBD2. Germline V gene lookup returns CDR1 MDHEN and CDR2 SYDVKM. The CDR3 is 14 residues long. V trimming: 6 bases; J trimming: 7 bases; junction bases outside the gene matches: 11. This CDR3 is CASRPAGEYVEQYF. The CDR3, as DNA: TGTGCCAGCAGACCAGCGGGAGAGTACGTTGAGCAGTACTTC.

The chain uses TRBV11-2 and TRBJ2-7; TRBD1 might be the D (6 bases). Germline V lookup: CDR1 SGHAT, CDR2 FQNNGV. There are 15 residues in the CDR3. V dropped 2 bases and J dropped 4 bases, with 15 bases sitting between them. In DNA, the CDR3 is TGTGCCAGCAGCTTACTAACAGGGATTCCTTACGAGCAGTACTTC. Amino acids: CASSLLTGIPYEQYF.

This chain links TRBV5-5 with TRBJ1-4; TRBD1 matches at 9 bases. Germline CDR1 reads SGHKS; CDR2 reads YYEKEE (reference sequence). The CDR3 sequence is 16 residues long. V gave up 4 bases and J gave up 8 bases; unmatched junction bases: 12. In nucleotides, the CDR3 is TGTGCCAGCAGCGCAAATCCCGGGACAGGGAAGGAAAAACTGTTTTTT. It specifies CASSANPGTGKEKLFF.

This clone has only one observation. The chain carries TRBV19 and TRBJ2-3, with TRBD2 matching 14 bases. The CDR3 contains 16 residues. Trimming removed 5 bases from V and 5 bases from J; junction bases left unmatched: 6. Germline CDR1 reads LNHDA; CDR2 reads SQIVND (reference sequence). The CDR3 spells CASSPGLAGAQDTQYF. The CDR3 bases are TGTGCCAGTAGTCCGGGACTAGCGGGAGCGCAAGATACGCAGTATTTT.

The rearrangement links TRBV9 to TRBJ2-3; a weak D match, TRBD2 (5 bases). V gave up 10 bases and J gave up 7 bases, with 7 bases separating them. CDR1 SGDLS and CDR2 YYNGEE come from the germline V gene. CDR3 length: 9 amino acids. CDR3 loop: CARGYTQYF. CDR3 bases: TGTGCCCGGGGTTATACGCAGTATTTT.

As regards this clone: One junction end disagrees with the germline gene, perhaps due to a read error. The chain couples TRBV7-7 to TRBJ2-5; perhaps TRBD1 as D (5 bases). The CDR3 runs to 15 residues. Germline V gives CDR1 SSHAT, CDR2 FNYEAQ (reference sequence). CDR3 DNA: TGTGCTAGCAGCTTAGGCAGGGAATCCCAAGAGACCCAGTACTTC. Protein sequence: CASSLGRESQETQYF.

The CDR3 DNA reads as TGTGCCAGCTCACCACTGGACACCGATCAGCCCCAGCATTTT. Translating gives CASSPLDTDQPQHF. This chain connects TRBV18 to TRBJ1-5; D may be TRBD1 (5 bases). The CDR3 length is 14 residues. Germline V gene lookup returns CDR1 KGHSH and CDR2 LQKENI. Trimming pared 1 base from V and 5 bases from J, leaving 9 bases between.

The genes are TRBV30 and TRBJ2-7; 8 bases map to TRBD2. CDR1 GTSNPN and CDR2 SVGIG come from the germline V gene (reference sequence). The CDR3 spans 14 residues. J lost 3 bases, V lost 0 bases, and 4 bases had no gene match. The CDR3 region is CAWSVSSGRYEQYF. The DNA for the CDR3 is TGTGCCTGGAGTGTATCTAGCGGGCGCTACGAGCAGTACTTC.

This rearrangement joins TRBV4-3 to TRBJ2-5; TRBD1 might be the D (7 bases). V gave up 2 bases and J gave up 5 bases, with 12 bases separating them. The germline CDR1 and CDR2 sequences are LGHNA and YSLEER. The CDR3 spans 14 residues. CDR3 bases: TGCGCCAGCAGCCAACGTCCAGGGGGGGAGACCCAGTACTTC. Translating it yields CASSQRPGGETQYF.

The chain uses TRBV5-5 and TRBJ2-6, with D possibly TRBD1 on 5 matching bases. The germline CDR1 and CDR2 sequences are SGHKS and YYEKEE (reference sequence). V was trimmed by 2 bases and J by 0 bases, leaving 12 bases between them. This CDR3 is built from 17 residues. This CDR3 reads CASSLTGTNSGANVLTF. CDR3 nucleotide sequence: TGTGCCAGCAGCTTAACAGGAACAAACTCTGGGGCCAACGTCCTGACTTTC. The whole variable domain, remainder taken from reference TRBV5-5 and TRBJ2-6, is DAGVTQSPTHLIKTRGQQVTLRCSPISGHKSVSWYQQVLGQGPQFIFQYYEKEERGRGNFPDRFSARQFPNYSSELNVNALLLGDSALYLCASSLTGTNSGANVLTFGAGSRLTVL.

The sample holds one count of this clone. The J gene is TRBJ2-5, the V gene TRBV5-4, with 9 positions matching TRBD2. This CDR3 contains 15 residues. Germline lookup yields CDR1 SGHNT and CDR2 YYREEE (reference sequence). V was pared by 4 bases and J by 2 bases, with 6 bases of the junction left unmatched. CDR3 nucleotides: TGTGCCAGCAGCATGCGGGGGGGGGTACAAGAGACCCAGTACTTC. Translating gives CASSMRGGVQETQYF. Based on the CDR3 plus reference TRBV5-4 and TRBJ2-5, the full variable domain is ETGVTQSPTHLIKTRGQQVTLRCSSQSGHNTVSWYQQALGQGPQFIFQYYREEENGRGNFPPRFSGLQFPNYSSELNVNALELDDSALYLCASSMRGGVQETQYFGPGTRLLVL.

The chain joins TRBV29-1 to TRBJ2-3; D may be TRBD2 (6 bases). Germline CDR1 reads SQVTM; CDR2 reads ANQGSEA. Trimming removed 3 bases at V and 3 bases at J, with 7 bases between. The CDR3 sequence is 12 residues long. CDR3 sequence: CSVDGGTDTQYF. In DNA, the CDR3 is TGCAGCGTTGACGGGGGTACAGATACGCAGTATTTT.

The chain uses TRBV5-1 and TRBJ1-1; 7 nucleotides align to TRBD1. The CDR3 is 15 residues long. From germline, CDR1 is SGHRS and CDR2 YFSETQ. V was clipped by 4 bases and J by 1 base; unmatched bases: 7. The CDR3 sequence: CASSPRQGQNTEAFF. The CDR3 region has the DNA TGCGCCAGCAGCCCGAGACAGGGCCAGAACACTGAAGCTTTCTTT.

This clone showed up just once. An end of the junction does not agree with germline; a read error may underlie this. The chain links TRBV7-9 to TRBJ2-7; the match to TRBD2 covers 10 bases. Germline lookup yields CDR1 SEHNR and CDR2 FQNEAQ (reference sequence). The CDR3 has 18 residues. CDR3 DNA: TGTTCCAGCAGCTTAGGTTCAGCTAGCGGGAGTTATGCCTACGAGCAGTACTTC. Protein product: CSSSLGSASGSYAYEQYF. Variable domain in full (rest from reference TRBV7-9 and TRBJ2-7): DTGVSQNPRHKITKRGQNVTFRCDPISEHNRLYWYRQTLGQGPEFLTYFQNEAQLEKSRLLSDRFSAERPKGSFSTLEIQRTEQGDSAMYLCSSSLGSASGSYAYEQYFGPGTRLTVT.

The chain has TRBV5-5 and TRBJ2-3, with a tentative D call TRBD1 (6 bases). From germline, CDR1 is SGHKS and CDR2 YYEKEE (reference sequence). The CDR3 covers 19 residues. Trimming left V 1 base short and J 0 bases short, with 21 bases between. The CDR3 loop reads CASSLSGMPDSPSTDTQYF. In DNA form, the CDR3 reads TGTGCCAGCAGCTTGTCGGGGATGCCGGACAGTCCTAGCACAGATACGCAGTATTTT.

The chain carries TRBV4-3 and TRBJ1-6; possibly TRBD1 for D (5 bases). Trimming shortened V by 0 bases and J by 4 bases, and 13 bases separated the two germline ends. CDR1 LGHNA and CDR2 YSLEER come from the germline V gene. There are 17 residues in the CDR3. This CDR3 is CASSQDLGTGYNSPLHF. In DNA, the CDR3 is TGCGCCAGCAGCCAAGATTTGGGTACAGGTTATAATTCACCCCTCCACTTT.

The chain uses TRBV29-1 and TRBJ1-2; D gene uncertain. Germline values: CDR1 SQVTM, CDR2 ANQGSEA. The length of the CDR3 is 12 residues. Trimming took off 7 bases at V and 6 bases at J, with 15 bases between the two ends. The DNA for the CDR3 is TGCAGCGCTTCTCAGTCCGGAGATGGCTACACCTTC. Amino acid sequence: CSASQSGDGYTF. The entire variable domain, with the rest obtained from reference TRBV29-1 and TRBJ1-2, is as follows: SAVISQKPSRDICQRGTSLTIQCQVDSQVTMMFWYRQQPGQSLTLIATANQGSEATYESGFVIDKFPISRPNLTFSTLTVSNMSPEDSSIYLCSASQSGDGYTFGSGTRLTVV.

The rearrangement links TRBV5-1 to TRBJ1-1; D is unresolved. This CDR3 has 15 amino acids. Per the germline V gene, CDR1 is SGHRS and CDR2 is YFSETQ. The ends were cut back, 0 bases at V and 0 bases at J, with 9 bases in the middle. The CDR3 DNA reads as TGCGCCAGCAGCTTGGGAGCGGATATGAACACTGAAGCTTTCTTT. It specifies CASSLGADMNTEAFF. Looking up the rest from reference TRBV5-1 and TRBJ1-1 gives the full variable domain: KAGVTQTPRYLIKTRGQQVTLSCSPISGHRSVSWYQQTPGQGLQFLFEYFSETQRNKGNFPGRFSGRQFSNSRSEMNVSTLELGDSALYLCASSLGADMNTEAFFGQGTRLTVV.

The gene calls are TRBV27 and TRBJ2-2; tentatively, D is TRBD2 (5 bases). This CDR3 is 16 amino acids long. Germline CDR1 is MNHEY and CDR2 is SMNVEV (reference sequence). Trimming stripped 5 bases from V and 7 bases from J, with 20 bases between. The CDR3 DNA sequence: TGTGCCAGCAGTACTTCTTGGACTCACGCCAGCGGGGAGCTGTTTTTT. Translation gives CASSTSWTHASGELFF.